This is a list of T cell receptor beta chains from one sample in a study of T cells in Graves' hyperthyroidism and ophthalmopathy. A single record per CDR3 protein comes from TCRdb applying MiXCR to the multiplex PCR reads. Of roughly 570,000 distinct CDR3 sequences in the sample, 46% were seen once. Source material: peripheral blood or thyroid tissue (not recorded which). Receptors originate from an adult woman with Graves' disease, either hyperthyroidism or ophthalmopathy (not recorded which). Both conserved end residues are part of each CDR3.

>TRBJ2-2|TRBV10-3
CAISESRGATGELFF
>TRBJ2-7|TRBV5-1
CASSARDTVNEQYF
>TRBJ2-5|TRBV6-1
CASISSGSKETQYF
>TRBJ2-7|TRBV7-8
CASSLGRQYF
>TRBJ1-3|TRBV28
CASRPPLTSGNTIYF
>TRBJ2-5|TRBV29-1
CSARGVGETQYF
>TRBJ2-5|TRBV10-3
CATNTGGNQPQYF
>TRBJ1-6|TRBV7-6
CASSQRSGANSPLHF
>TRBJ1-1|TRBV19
CASTSQGNEAFF
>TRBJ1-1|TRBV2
CASSVPRGWDQNTEAFF
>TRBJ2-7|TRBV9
CASSHNSGSLYEQYF
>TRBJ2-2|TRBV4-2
CASSQDTASRGELFF
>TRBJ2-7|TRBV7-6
CASSPKQLGNEQYF
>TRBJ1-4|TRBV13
CASSLRGSGEKLFF
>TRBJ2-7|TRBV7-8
CASSVDPGQGDNEQYF
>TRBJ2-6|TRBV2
CASSEITGANVLTF
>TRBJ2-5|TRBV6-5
CASSRTTQETQYF
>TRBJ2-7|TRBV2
CASMGLAGGYEQYF
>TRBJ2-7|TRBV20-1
CSAPRTSGSYEQYF
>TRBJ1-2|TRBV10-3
CASSARDYGYTF
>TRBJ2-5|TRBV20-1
CSAWDRGPETQYF
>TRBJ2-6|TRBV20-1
CSLSTRGLSGANVLTF
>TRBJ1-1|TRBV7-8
CASSAGQGIVNTEAFF
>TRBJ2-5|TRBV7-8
CASVEAGRNKETQYF
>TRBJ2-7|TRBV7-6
CASSSREGPYSYEQYF
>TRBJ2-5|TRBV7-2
CASSLGGTLSNQPQYF
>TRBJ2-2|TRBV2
CASSEQRNTGELFF
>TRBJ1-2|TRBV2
CASSGRGDGGYTF
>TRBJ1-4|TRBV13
CASSLLAGPGELFF
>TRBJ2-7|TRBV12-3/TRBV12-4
CASSPGHQYEQYF
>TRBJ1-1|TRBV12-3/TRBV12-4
CASRPGTVNTEAFF
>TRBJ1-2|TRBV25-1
CASGVAGTDGYTF
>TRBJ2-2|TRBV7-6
CASSLGGRVSGELFF
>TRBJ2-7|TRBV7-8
CASSRGSAGDAYEQYF
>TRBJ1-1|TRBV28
CASSQPKGRRTEAFF
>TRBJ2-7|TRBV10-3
CAIANRDEQYF
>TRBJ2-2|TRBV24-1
CATSDLRLSGKNTGELFF
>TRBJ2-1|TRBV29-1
CSVRERLARNNEQFF
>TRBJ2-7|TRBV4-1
CASSHRDEQYF
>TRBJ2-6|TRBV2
CASILLPGLSFNGANVLTF
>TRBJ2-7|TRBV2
CASTRTVASYEQYF
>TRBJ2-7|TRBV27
CASSVPGQPYEQYF
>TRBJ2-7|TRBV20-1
CSASLGTSGSDEQYF
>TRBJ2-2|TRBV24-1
CATSDPGELFF
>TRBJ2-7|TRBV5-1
CASSSDRGLREQYF
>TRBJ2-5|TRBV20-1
CSARIWVRETQYF
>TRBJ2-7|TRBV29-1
CSVTGTGSYEQYF
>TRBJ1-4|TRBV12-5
CASGFPSDPTNEKLFF
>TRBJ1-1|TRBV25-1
CASGGREAFF
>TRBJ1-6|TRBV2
CASSETTGTGGRPTLHF
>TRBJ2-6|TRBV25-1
CASGSISGANVLTF
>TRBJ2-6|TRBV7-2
CASSWVAGDTGANVLTF
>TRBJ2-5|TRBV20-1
CSARVQGRGETQYF
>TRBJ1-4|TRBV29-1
CSVQWTVRYGKLFF
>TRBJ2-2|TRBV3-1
CASSRGGELFF
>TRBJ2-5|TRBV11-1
CASAGRNQETQYF
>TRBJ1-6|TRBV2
CASSEQGSNSPLHF
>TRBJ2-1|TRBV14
CASSPGSLVINEQFF
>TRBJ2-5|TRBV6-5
CASSYGVVGDQETQYF